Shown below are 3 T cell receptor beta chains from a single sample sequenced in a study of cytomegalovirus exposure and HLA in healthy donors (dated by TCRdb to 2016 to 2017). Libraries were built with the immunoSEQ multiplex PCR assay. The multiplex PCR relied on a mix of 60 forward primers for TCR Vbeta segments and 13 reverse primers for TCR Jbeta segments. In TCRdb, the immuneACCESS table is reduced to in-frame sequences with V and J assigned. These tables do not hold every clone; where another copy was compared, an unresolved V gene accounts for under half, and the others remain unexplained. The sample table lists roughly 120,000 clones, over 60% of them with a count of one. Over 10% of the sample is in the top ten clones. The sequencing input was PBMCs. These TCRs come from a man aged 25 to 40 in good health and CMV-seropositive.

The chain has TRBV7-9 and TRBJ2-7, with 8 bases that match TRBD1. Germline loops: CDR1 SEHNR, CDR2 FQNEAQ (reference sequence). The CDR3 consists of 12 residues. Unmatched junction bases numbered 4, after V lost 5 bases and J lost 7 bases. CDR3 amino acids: CASSLDRGEQYF. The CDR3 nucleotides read TGTGCCAGCAGCCTAGACAGGGGTGAGCAGTACTTC.

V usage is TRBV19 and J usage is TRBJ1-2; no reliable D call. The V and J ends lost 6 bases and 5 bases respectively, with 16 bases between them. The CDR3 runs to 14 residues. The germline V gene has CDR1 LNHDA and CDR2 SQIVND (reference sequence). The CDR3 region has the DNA TGTGCCAGTAGCAGGACGACCGGGATTTATGGCTACACCTTC. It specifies CASSRTTGIYGYTF.

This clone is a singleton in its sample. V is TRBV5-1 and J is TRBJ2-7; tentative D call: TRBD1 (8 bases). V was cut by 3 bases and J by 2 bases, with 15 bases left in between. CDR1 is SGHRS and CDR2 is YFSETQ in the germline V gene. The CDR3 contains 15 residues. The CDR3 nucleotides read TGCGCCAGCAGCTGGGGTACAGGGGGGGCCTACGAGCAGTACTTC. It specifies CASSWGTGGAYEQYF.